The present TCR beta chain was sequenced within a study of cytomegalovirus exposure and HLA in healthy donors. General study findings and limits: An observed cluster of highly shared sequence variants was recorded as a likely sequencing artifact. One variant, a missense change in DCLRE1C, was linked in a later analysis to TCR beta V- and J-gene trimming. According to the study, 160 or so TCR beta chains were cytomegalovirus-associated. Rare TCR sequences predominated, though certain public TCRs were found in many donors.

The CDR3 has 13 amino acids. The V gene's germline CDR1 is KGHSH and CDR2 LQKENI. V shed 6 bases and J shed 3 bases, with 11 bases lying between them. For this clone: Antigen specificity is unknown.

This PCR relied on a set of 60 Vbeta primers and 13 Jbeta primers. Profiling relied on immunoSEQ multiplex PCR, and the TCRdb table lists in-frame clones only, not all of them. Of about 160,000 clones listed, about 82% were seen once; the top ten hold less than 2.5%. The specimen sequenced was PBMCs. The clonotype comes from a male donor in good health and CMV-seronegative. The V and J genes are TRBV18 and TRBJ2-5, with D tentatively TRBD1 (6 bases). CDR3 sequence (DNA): TGTGCCAGCTCGGAACAGGGAAAAGAGACCCAGTACTTC. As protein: CASSEQGKETQYF.